This T cell receptor (beta chain) was documented in a study of shared clonotypes between healthy human individuals. Produced via immunoSEQ multiplex PCR; TCRdb's table is partial and in-frame only. The data contain about 2 million clones, over 85% of them singletons. Naive CD8 cells were CD45RO-negative, positively selected for CCR7, excluding terminally differentiated effector memory CD45RA+ cells. Sequenced: naive CD8+ T cells sorted from blood. This receptor was taken from a man between 18 and 35 years old in good health.

Here the CDR3 reads CASSQDLLGLSGSSTDTQYF. The CDR3 bases are TGCGCCAGCAGCCAAGATTTGTTGGGGCTTAGCGGGAGCAGCACAGATACGCAGTATTTT. The chain uses TRBV4-3 and TRBJ2-3, with 9 bases that match TRBD2. Trimming cost V 0 bases and J 0 bases; bases outside gene matches: 13. Germline CDR1 and CDR2: LGHNA and YSLEER. This CDR3 has 20 residues.